This section outlines one T cell receptor (beta chain) sequence together with its context. Germline V CDR1 and CDR2: MNHEY, SMNVEV (reference sequence). The CDR3 runs to 18 residues. V dropped 8 bases and J dropped 1; count of bases not matched to a gene: 11. PCR involved 60 Vbeta and 13 Jbeta primers. The table came from immunoSEQ multiplex PCR; TCRdb's copy has only in-frame clones and leaves some out. The data hold about 270,000 clones, with around 86% observed a single time. The data originate from a study of cytomegalovirus exposure and HLA in healthy donors. The sequenced sample was PBMCs. The receptor was derived from a man in his forties or fifties in good health and CMV-seropositive. The chain recombines TRBV27 with TRBJ2-3, with TRBD2 identical over 14 bases. The CDR3 reads CASRVQGLAGAGTDTQYF. In nucleotides, the CDR3 is TGTGCCAGCCGGGTCCAGGGACTAGCGGGAGCGGGCACAGATACGCAGTATTTT.